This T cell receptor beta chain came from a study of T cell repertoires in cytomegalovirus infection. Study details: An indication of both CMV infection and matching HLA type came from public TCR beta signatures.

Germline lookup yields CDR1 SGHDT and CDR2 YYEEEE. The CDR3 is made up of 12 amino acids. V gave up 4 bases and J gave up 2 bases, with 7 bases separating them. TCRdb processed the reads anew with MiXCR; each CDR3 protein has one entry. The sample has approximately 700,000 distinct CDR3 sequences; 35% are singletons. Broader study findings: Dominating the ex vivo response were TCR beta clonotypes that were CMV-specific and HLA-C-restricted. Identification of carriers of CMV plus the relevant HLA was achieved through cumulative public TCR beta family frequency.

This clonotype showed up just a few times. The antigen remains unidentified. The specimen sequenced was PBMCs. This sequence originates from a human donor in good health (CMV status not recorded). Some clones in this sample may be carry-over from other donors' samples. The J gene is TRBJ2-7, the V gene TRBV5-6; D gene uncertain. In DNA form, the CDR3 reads TGTGCCAGCAGCAGAAGACCCTACGAGCAGTACTTC. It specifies CASSRRPYEQYF.